A single sample gave rise to the 21 T cell receptor beta chains below, sequenced in a study of blood T cell repertoires in COVID-19. Method: immunoSEQ multiplex PCR; TCRdb's copy keeps in-frame clones and lacks some. The sample gives 130,000 to 150,000 clones, 84% of which show up once; approximately 10% is in the top ten. The sequenced sample was peripheral blood. These receptors were collected from a man between 60 and 75 years old with active or convalescent COVID-19.

This chain's CDR3 is CAISDRTTGGSETQYF. In DNA, the CDR3 is TGTGCCATCAGTGACCGCACCACCGGGGGTAGTGAGACCCAGTACTTC. J is TRBJ2-5 and V is TRBV10-3; perhaps TRBD2 as D (6 bases). This CDR3 has 16 amino acids. Germline V gene data show CDR1 as ENHRY and CDR2 as SYGVKD. V was pared by 3 bases and J by 5 bases, with 19 bases between.

This clone has just a few counts. The V call is TRBV7-4, the J call TRBJ2-2; 8 bases align to TRBD2. The germline V gene has CDR1 SGHVT and CDR2 SQSDAQ. J gave up 7 bases and V 3 bases, and 13 bases lay outside the gene matches. The CDR3 runs 17 residues. CDR3 region: CASSFSDRREVVGELFF. The CDR3 coding sequence is TGTGCCAGCAGCTTTTCGGATCGGCGGGAGGTCGTCGGGGAGCTGTTTTTT.

This chain connects TRBV15 to TRBJ2-6; TRBD1 might be the D (5 bases). Trimming took 0 bases from V and 0 from J, leaving 21 bases between them. There are 21 residues in the CDR3. Per the germline V gene, CDR1 is LNHNV and CDR2 is YYDKDF (reference sequence). For the CDR3, the DNA is TGTGCCACCAGCAGAGAACGGGCAGGGCCTAAACTCAGCTCTGGGGCCAACGTCCTGACTTTC. It specifies CATSRERAGPKLSSGANVLTF.

The chain links TRBV19 to TRBJ1-4; 9 nucleotides match TRBD1. V lost 5 bases, J lost 8 bases, and 6 bases stayed unmatched. The CDR3 length is 14 residues. CDR1 is LNHDA, CDR2 SQIVND, per germline (reference sequence). CDR3 in amino acids: CASSPRTGVEKLFF. In DNA form, the CDR3 reads TGTGCCAGTAGTCCGCGGACAGGGGTGGAAAAACTGTTTTTT.

This clone has only a few counts. V and J are TRBV11-3 and TRBJ2-6; D is undetermined. Germline V lookup: CDR1 SGHNT, CDR2 YENEEA. The V end was cut by 5 bases, the J end by 1 base, with 6 bases between. This CDR3 has 14 amino acids. CDR3 sequence: CASSLPSGANVLTF. The CDR3 DNA is TGTGCCAGCAGCCTCCCTTCTGGGGCCAACGTCCTGACTTTC.

CDR3 protein: CASSYGAGGLEQYV. The DNA of the CDR3 is TGTGCCAGCAGTTACGGAGCGGGAGGACTAGAGCAGTACGTC. This rearrangement joins TRBV6-2 or TRBV6-3 to TRBJ2-7; 9 bases agree with TRBD2. Germline V CDR1 and CDR2: MNHEY, SVGEGT. The CDR3 totals 14 residues. V lost 2 bases, J lost 7 bases, and 6 bases stayed unmatched.

The chain joins TRBV19 to TRBJ2-5, with TRBD2 matching over 7 bases. Trimming cost V 3 bases and J 3 bases; bases outside gene matches: 4. The CDR3 sequence is 14 residues long. Germline assignment: CDR1 LNHDA and CDR2 SQIVND (reference sequence). This CDR3 is CASSMGGSKETQYF. DNA of the CDR3: TGTGCCAGTAGTATGGGGGGGTCGAAAGAGACCCAGTACTTC.

This chain connects TRBV4-1 to TRBJ2-4; D might be TRBD1 (5 bases). Between the trimmed V and J ends, which lost 0 bases and 7 bases, there was a span of 16 bases. The germline V gene encodes CDR1 MGHRA and CDR2 YSYEKL. CDR3 size: 16 residues. CDR3 amino acids: CASSQDIGFQGNIQYF. In DNA form, the CDR3 reads TGCGCCAGCAGCCAAGACATAGGCTTCCAGGGCAACATTCAGTACTTC.

This clone was recorded once. The rearrangement links TRBV19 to TRBJ2-2; tentatively, D is TRBD1 (5 bases). Trimming removed 3 bases from V and 4 bases from J, with 15 bases in between. This CDR3 is built from 16 residues. CDR1 LNHDA and CDR2 SQIVND come from the germline V gene (reference sequence). CDR3 sequence: CASSITSRVGTGELFF. CDR3 nucleotides: TGTGCCAGTAGTATTACGAGCAGGGTGGGCACCGGGGAGCTGTTTTTT. The full variable domain, rest sourced from reference TRBV19 and TRBJ2-2, is DGGITQSPKYLFRKEGQNVTLSCEQNLNHDAMYWYRQDPGQGLRLIYYSQIVNDFQKGDIAEGYSVSREKKESFPLTVTSAQKNPTAFYLCASSITSRVGTGELFFGEGSRLTVL.

The chain has TRBV3-1 (or the pseudogene TRBV3-2) and TRBJ2-5; the D gene is possibly TRBD1 (5 bases). V gave up 2 bases and J gave up 2 bases, with 12 bases separating them. The V gene's germline CDR1 is LGHDT and CDR2 YNNKEL (reference sequence). CDR3 length: 15 residues. The CDR3 protein is CASSQRRQKQETQYF. CDR3 nucleotide sequence: TGTGCCAGCAGCCAACGCCGACAGAAACAAGAGACCCAGTACTTC.

The rearrangement joins TRBV30 to TRBJ2-7; unclear D gene. Trimming removed 4 bases at V and 1 base at J, with 11 bases between. CDR1 and CDR2 (germline): GTSNPN, SVGIG (reference sequence). The CDR3 is 13 amino acids. The CDR3 sequence: CAWTRASSYEQYF. The CDR3 DNA is TGTGCCTGGACCCGCGCCTCGTCCTACGAGCAGTACTTC.

Here the CDR3 DNA reads TGTGCCAGCGGAGACCCCGCGGGTCGGCAGTACGTC. Translated, it gives CASGDPAGRQYV. The J gene is TRBJ2-7, the V gene TRBV6-5; D is perhaps TRBD2 (5 bases). The CDR3 is 12 residues long. Germline V gene lookup returns CDR1 MNHEY and CDR2 SVGAGI. V lost 8 bases, J lost 9 bases, and 17 bases lay in between.

This chain uses TRBV6-5 with TRBJ1-4, with D possibly being TRBD1 (5 bases). Trimming cost V 6 bases and J 1 base, with 9 bases left between them. This CDR3 has 14 amino acids. Germline V gene lookup returns CDR1 MNHEY and CDR2 SVGAGI. This CDR3 reads CASRGGITNEKLFF. CDR3 DNA: TGTGCCAGCAGGGGGGGAATAACTAATGAAAAACTGTTTTTT.

The V gene is TRBV6-2 or TRBV6-3, the J gene TRBJ1-1; 11 nucleotides align to TRBD1. In germline, CDR1 is MNHEY, CDR2 SVGEGT. This CDR3 region has 17 residues. Germline trimming cut 2 bases from V and 7 bases from J; bases unmatched to any gene: 12. The CDR3 DNA reads as TGTGCCAGCAGTTACCCACCCTGGACAGGGGGCATAGGTGAAGCTTTCTTT. This encodes CASSYPPWTGGIGEAFF.

This chain uses TRBV19 with TRBJ1-5; D call uncertain. Germline V CDR1 and CDR2: LNHDA, SQIVND (reference sequence). This CDR3 has 13 residues. V lost 6 bases to trimming and J lost 4 bases, with 10 bases between them. The CDR3 nucleotides are TGTGCCAGTAGGGGCAGCCAAAATCAGCCCCAGCATTTT. The encoded protein is CASRGSQNQPQHF.

This sequence joins TRBV11-2 and TRBJ2-6; D is perhaps TRBD1 (6 bases). This CDR3 spans 18 amino acids. Germline V gene data show CDR1 as SGHAT and CDR2 as FQNNGV. The V gene lost 5 bases and the J gene lost 0 bases, with 17 bases spanning the gap. CDR3 in amino acids: CASSPPPGQLSGANVLTF. In nucleotides, the CDR3 is TGTGCCAGCAGCCCCCCCCCGGGACAACTCTCTGGGGCCAACGTCCTGACTTTC. The full variable domain, in which reference TRBV11-2 and TRBJ2-6 provide the parts outside the CDR3, is EAGVAQSPRYKIIEKRQSVAFWCNPISGHATLYWYQQILGQGPKLLIQFQNNGVVDDSQLPKDRFSAERLKGVDSTLKIQPAKLEDSAVYLCASSPPPGQLSGANVLTFGAGSRLTVL.

This chain links TRBV5-1 with TRBJ2-1; 8 nucleotides align to TRBD1. The germline V gene encodes CDR1 SGHRS and CDR2 YFSETQ. J lost 7 bases, V lost 0 bases, and 9 bases had no gene match. The CDR3 runs to 16 residues. DNA for the CDR3: TGCGCCAGCAGCTTGGGTACCAGGGGGCATAGAAATGAGCAGTTCTTC. Translation gives CASSLGTRGHRNEQFF.

The J gene is TRBJ1-5, the V gene TRBV30; 7 bases align to TRBD1. This CDR3 is built from 13 residues. CDR1 and CDR2 from the germline V gene are GTSNPN and SVGIG (reference sequence). J lost 4 bases, V lost 5 bases, and 5 bases had no gene match. CDR3 coding DNA: TGTGCCTGGCGACAGGGCAGGAATCAGCCCCAGCATTTT. Translating gives CAWRQGRNQPQHF.

This rearrangement joins TRBV3-1 (or the pseudogene TRBV3-2) to TRBJ1-2; perhaps TRBD1 as D (6 bases). This CDR3 is 16 amino acids long. The germline gives CDR1 LGHDT, CDR2 YNNKEL (reference sequence). The V end was cut by 0 bases, the J end by 1 base, with 12 bases between. CDR3 DNA sequence: TGTGCCAGCAGCCAAGAGGGGGCAGGGATTAACTATGGCTACACCTTC. Its translation: CASSQEGAGINYGYTF.

The chain couples TRBV24-1 to TRBJ2-1; 13 bases match TRBD2. The CDR3 loop spans 17 amino acids. With V trimmed by 0 bases and J by 8 bases, 6 bases remained unmatched. Germline V lookup: CDR1 KGHDR, CDR2 SFDVKD. The CDR3 sequence: CATSDLSTSGRSYEQFF. The CDR3 nucleotides read TGTGCCACCAGTGATTTGTCGACTAGCGGGAGGTCTTATGAGCAGTTCTTC.

The V gene is TRBV18, the J gene TRBJ1-2, with a possible D match to TRBD1 (6 bases). Germline-derived CDR1 and CDR2 are KGHSH and LQKENI. V lost 6 bases, J lost 5 bases, and 13 bases lay in between. The length of the CDR3 is 13 residues. Written as DNA, the CDR3 is TGTGCCAGCTCGTCCACAGGGTTATATGGCTACACCTTC. It specifies CASSSTGLYGYTF.